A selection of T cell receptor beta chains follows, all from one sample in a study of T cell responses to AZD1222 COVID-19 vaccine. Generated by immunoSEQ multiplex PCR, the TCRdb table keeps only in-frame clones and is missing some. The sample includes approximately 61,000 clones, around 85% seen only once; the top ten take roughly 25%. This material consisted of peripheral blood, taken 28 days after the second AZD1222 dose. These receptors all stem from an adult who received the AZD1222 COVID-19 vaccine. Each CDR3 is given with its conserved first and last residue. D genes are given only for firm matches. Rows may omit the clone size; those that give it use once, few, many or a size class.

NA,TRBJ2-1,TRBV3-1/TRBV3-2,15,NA,TGTGCCAGCAGTACAACCCGGGACACCGACAATGAGCAGTTCTTC,CASSTTRDTDNEQFF
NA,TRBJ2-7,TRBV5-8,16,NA,TGTGCCAGCAGCGCCCGGGCGGGGATCTTTCCCTACGAGCAGTACTTC,CASSARAGIFPYEQYF
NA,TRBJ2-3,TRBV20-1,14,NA,TGCAGTGCTAGTTCGAGCGGAAGCACAGATACGCAGTATTTT,CSASSSGSTDTQYF
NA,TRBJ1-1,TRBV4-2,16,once,TGTGCCAGCAGCCAAGAAATATGGGTTCAAGGCACTGAAGCTTTCTTT,CASSQEIWVQGTEAFF
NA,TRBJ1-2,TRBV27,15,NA,TGTGCCAGCAGCGACTTAGGAAGGGATAACTATGGCTACACCTTC,CASSDLGRDNYGYTF
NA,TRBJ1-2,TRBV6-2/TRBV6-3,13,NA,TGTGCCAGCAGTTACGGGCAGGGTGATGGCTACACCTTC,CASSYGQGDGYTF
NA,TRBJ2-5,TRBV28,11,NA,TGTGCCAGCAGCTTTGGTGAGACCCAGTACTTC,CASSFGETQYF
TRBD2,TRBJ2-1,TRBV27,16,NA,TGTGCCAGCAGTCCCTTGAGACTAGCGGGAGGCAATGAGCAGTTCTTC,CASSPLRLAGGNEQFF
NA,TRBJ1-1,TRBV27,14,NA,TGTGCCAGCAGACCCGGACAGCAAAGGACTGAAGCTTTCTTT,CASRPGQQRTEAFF
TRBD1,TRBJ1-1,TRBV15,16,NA,TGTGCCACCAGCAGAGGGGACAGCAACATGAACACTGAAGCTTTCTTT,CATSRGDSNMNTEAFF
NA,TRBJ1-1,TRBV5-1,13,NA,TGCGCCAGCAGCTTGGTATCGAACACTGAAGCTTTCTTT,CASSLVSNTEAFF
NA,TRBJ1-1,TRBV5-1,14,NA,TGCGCCAGCAGCTTGGACAACGCGAACACTGAAGCTTTCTTT,CASSLDNANTEAFF
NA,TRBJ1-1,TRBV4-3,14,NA,TGCGCCAGCAGCCAAGGTCAGTTTAACACTGAAGCTTTCTTT,CASSQGQFNTEAFF
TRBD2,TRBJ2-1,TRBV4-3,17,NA,TGCGCCAGCAGCCAAGACCGATCTAGCGGGGCCTTTAATGAGCAGTTCTTC,CASSQDRSSGAFNEQFF
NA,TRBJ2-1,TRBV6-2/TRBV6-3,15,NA,TGTGCCAGCAGTTACATAGGGGGGGCGTACGATGAGCAGTTCTTC,CASSYIGGAYDEQFF
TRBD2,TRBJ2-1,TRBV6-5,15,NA,TGTGCCAGCAGCACTAGCGGGAGGTCCTACAATGAGCAGTTCTTC,CASSTSGRSYNEQFF
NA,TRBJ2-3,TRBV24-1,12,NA,TGTGCCACCAGTGATTTGGCAGATACGCAGTATTTT,CATSDLADTQYF
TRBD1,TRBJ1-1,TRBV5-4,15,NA,TGTGCCAGCAGCGTGGGGACAGGGGCTAACACTGAAGCTTTCTTT,CASSVGTGANTEAFF
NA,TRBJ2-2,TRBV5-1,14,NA,TGCGCCAGCAGAATAGAACTATATGGGGGGGAGCTGTTTTTT,CASRIELYGGELFF
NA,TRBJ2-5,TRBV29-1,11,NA,TGCAGCGTTGACGCGTTGGAGACCCAGTACTTC,CSVDALETQYF
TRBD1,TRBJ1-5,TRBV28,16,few,TGTGCCAGCAGCCAGGGGGGCCTCCGTAGCAATCAGCCCCAGCATTTT,CASSQGGLRSNQPQHF
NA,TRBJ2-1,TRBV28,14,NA,TGTGCCAGCAGTCTCCCTAACCGGGCCAATGAGCAGTTCTTC,CASSLPNRANEQFF
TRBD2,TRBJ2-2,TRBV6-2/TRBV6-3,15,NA,TGTGCCAGCAGCCGTCTAGCGGGAGCGGTCGGGGAGCTGTTTTTT,CASSRLAGAVGELFF
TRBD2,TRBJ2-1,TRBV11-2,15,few,TGTGCCAGCAGCGGGGTACTAGCGCCCTACAATGAGCAGTTCTTC,CASSGVLAPYNEQFF
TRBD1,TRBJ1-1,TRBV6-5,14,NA,TGTGCCAGCAGTTTGGACAGGGTGAACACTGAAGCTTTCTTT,CASSLDRVNTEAFF
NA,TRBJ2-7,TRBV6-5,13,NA,TGTGCCAGCAGTAGGGACTCTGAGTACGAGCAGTACTTC,CASSRDSEYEQYF
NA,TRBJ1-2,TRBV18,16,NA,TGTGCCAGCTCGACCGGGCCCGACCCTTCAACCTATGGCTACACCTTC,CASSTGPDPSTYGYTF
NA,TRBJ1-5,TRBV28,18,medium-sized,TGTGCCAGCAGCCCCAGCGCTAACCGGGGCTCGGGCAATCAGCCCCAGCATTTT,CASSPSANRGSGNQPQHF
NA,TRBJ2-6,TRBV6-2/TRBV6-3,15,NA,TGTGCCAGCAGTTACGACAGCTCTGGGGCCAACGTCCTGACTTTC,CASSYDSSGANVLTF
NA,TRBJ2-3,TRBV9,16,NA,TGTGCCAGCAGCGTCGGTCGGGGCATGTACACAGATACGCAGTATTTT,CASSVGRGMYTDTQYF
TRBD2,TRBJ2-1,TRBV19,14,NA,TGTGCCAGTAGATCTAGCGGGAACCGCAATGAGCAGTTCTTC,CASRSSGNRNEQFF
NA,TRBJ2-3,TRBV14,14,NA,TGTGCCAGCAGCCCCGCAGTCGGCACAGATACGCAGTATTTT,CASSPAVGTDTQYF
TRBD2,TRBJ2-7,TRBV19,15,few,TGTGCCAGTAGTGCGGGGACTAGATCCTCCTACGAGCAGTACTTC,CASSAGTRSSYEQYF
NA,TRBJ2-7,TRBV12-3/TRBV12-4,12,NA,TGTGCCAGCAGTTTACTGGGCTACGAGCAGTACTTC,CASSLLGYEQYF
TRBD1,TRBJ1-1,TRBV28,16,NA,TGTGCCAGCAAAGACAGGGGGCTAGGAATGAACACTGAAGCTTTCTTT,CASKDRGLGMNTEAFF
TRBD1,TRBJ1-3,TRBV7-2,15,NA,TGTGCCAGCAGCTCGGAGAGGGGGCTGGGAAACACCATATATTTT,CASSSERGLGNTIYF
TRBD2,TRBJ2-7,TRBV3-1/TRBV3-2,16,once,TGTGCCAGCAGCCAAGGACTAGCGGGAGGTGTCTACGAGCAGTACTTC,CASSQGLAGGVYEQYF
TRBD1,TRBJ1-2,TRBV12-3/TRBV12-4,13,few,TGTGCCAGCAGTTTGGGACAGAACTATGGCTACACCTTC,CASSLGQNYGYTF
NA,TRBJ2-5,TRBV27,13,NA,TGTACCAGCAGTGCCAGGTACCAAGAGACCCAGTACTTC,CTSSARYQETQYF
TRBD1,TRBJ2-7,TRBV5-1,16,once,TGCGCCAGCAGCTTGATTCAAATGGGACAGGGTTACGAGCAGTACTTC,CASSLIQMGQGYEQYF
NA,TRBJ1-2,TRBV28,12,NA,TGTGCCATCCAAACAGGGCAGGGTGGCTACACCTTC,CAIQTGQGGYTF
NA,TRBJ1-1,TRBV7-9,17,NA,TGTGCCAGCAGAAGTCGACGAACCATCCCGGAGAACACTGAAGCTTTCTTT,CASRSRRTIPENTEAFF
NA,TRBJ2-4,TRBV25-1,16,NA,TGTGCCAGCAGTGATCGAGGGACGCTAGCCAAAAACATTCAGTACTTC,CASSDRGTLAKNIQYF
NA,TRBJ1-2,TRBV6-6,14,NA,TGTGCCAGCAGTGATCCCGGGACTAACTATGGCTACACCTTC,CASSDPGTNYGYTF
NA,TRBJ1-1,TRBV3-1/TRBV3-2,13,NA,TGTGCCAGCAGCCAGAGAGTGAACACTGAAGCTTTCTTT,CASSQRVNTEAFF
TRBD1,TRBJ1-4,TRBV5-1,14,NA,TGCGCCAGCAGCTTACAGGGGGCTAATGAAAAACTGTTTTTT,CASSLQGANEKLFF
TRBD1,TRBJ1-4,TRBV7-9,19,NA,TGTGCCAGCAGCTTGGAAGGCGGACAGGTTGGATCAACTAATGAAAAACTGTTTTTT,CASSLEGGQVGSTNEKLFF
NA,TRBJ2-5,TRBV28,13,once,TGTGCCAGCAGTTTATTGGGGCCAGAGACCCAGTACTTC,CASSLLGPETQYF
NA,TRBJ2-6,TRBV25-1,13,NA,TGTGCCAGCACAGGGTCTGGGGCCAACGTCCTGACTTTC,CASTGSGANVLTF
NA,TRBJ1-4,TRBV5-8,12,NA,TGTGCCAGCAGCTTGGTGGGTGAAAAACTGTTTTTT,CASSLVGEKLFF
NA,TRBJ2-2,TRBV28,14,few,TGTGCGAGCGTGGCCCGCGCAGACAGGGGGGAGCTGTTTTTT,CASVARADRGELFF
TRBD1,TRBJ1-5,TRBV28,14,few,TGTGCCAGCACCCTAAACAGGGGGCATCAGCCCCAGCATTTT,CASTLNRGHQPQHF
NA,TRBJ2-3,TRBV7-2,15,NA,TGTGCCAGCAGTCCAGGGGCAGGGATGGCGGATACGCAGTATTTT,CASSPGAGMADTQYF
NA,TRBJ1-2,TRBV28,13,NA,TGTGCCAGCAGTTTATCCGGACAGTATGGCTACACCTTC,CASSLSGQYGYTF
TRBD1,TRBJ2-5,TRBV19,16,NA,TGTGCCAGTAGTAAACAACCGGGACAGGGGTTGGAGACCCAGTACTTC,CASSKQPGQGLETQYF
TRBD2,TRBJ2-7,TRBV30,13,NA,TGTGCCTGGAGAAAGCGGGGGTCCTACGAGCAGTACTTC,CAWRKRGSYEQYF
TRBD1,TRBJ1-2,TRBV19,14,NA,TGTGCCAGTAGTGTGGGACAGGGCAACTATGGCTACACCTTC,CASSVGQGNYGYTF